One sample yielded the 29 T cell receptor beta chains listed below, sequenced in a study of T cells in Graves' hyperthyroidism and ophthalmopathy (dated by TCRdb to about 2019). The receptor library was made with multiplex PCR. TCRdb names Illumina HiSeq 2000 as the instrument used. TCR beta CDR3 regions were amplified from RNA transcripts. A first-round RT-PCR of the TCR CDR3 used the HTBI primer set with the Qiagen OneStep RT-PCR kit. TCRdb redid the processing of the public reads, applying fastp at Q25 and MiXCR, and retained in-frame beta chains. Rows matching on CDR3 protein sequence are summarized as one entry with the most common DNA and genes. The sample records 400,000 to 600,000 distinct CDR3 sequences, about 20% of which are singletons. Of the sample, about a quarter falls within the top ten clones. Sequenced sample: blood. These receptors came from a man younger than 35 with Graves' hyperthyroidism.

This clonotype was observed at least ten times. The chain employs TRBV27 and TRBJ1-2, with D tentatively TRBD1 (5 bases). V dropped 0 bases and J dropped 1 base, with 15 bases sitting between them. CDR3 length: 17 residues. CDR1 MNHEY and CDR2 SMNVEV come from the germline V gene (reference sequence). CDR3 loop: CASSLSSLTAYNYGYTF. DNA of the CDR3: TGTGCCAGCAGTTTATCGTCCCTGACAGCTTATAACTATGGCTACACCTTC.

The rearrangement uses TRBV27 and TRBJ1-6, with TRBD1 matching over 8 bases. Trimming cost V 5 bases and J 7 bases; bases outside gene matches: 7. The germline gives CDR1 MNHEY, CDR2 SMNVEV (reference sequence). The CDR3 runs 15 residues. The CDR3 DNA follows: TGTGCCAGCAGTACTCGACAGGGGATCAATTCACCCCTCCACTTT. Translation: CASSTRQGINSPLHF.

This sequence joins TRBV6-1 and TRBJ2-7; 8 bases agree with TRBD2. There are 13 residues in the CDR3. The germline gives CDR1 MNHNS, CDR2 SASEGT. The J segment lost 3 bases and the V segment lost 10 bases, leaving 8 bases of the junction unmatched. In DNA form, the CDR3 reads TGTGCCACCCGACGGGGGGGTCGCTACGAGCAGTACTTC. Translated: CATRRGGRYEQYF.

This chain connects TRBV24-1 to TRBJ1-2, with 8 bases lining up with TRBD1. V shed 3 bases and J 4 bases; nucleotides not matched to a gene: 3. The CDR3 contains 14 residues. CDR1 and CDR2 (germline): KGHDR, SFDVKD. This CDR3 reads CATSDNRGFYGYTF. The CDR3, as DNA: TGTGCCACCAGTGATAACAGGGGGTTCTATGGCTACACCTTC.

There are a few counts of this clonotype. DNA for the CDR3: TGTGCCAGCAGCCCTTGGTGGGGCAATCAGCCCCAGCATTTT. Amino acid sequence: CASSPWWGNQPQHF. This chain connects TRBV9 to TRBJ1-5; D uncertain. The germline V gene has CDR1 SGDLS and CDR2 YYNGEE. V lost 4 bases, J lost 2 bases, and 10 bases lay in between. There are 14 residues in the CDR3.

This clonotype was detected many times. J is TRBJ2-7 and V is TRBV27; TRBD1 aligns across 10 bases. Germline loops: CDR1 MNHEY, CDR2 SMNVEV (reference sequence). This CDR3 is built from 16 residues. Trimming took 5 bases from V and 2 from J; bases not matched to a gene: 9. CDR3: CASSPGQGELAYEQYF. In nucleotides, the CDR3 is TGTGCCAGCAGTCCAGGACAGGGGGAATTGGCCTACGAGCAGTACTTC.

This clonotype showed up many times. This chain joins TRBV12-3 or TRBV12-4 and TRBJ1-5; no reliable D call. The length of the CDR3 is 14 residues. With 3 bases removed from V and 3 bases from J, the gap between germline ends came to 9 bases. CDR3 loop: CASSFGMFNQPQHF. The CDR3 DNA is TGTGCCAGCAGTTTTGGTATGTTCAATCAGCCCCAGCATTTT.

At least ten counts were recorded for this clonotype. The DNA of the CDR3 is TGTGCCAGCAGGCCTGGGACAGGGGCTAACTATGGCTACACCTTC. This translates into CASRPGTGANYGYTF. The chain is built from TRBV28 and TRBJ1-2; 10 bases agree with TRBD1. This CDR3 region has 15 residues. In germline, CDR1 is MDHEN, CDR2 SYDVKM. Unmatched junction bases numbered 4, after V lost 6 bases and J lost 0 bases.

This clonotype was observed a few times. V and J are TRBV6-5 and TRBJ1-2; no clear D gene. Trimming removed 2 bases from V and 2 bases from J, with 9 bases in between. The CDR3 length is 14 residues. Germline values: CDR1 MNHEY, CDR2 SVGAGI. The CDR3 DNA reads TGTGCCAGCAGTTACCTGGGAGGGAACTATGGCTACACCTTC. It yields the protein CASSYLGGNYGYTF.

This clonotype was found many times. CDR3 loop: CSAGGGIGGELFF. The CDR3 DNA follows: TGCAGCGCTGGTGGGGGGATCGGCGGGGAGCTGTTTTTT. The J gene is TRBJ2-2, the V gene TRBV29-1; possible D gene TRBD2, 6 bases. The CDR3 has 13 residues. Germline V gene data show CDR1 as SQVTM and CDR2 as ANQGSEA. Trimming pared 7 bases from V and 7 bases from J, leaving 16 bases between.

The table lists this clonotype with a few counts. The V and J genes are TRBV11-2 and TRBJ1-6; D is perhaps TRBD1 (6 bases). Germline V gene lookup returns CDR1 SGHAT and CDR2 FQNNGV. V lost 3 bases and J 7 bases, leaving 10 bases between the germline ends. The CDR3 runs to 14 residues. CDR3 residues: CASSFSDRNSPLHF. The CDR3 bases are TGTGCCAGCAGCTTTTCGGACAGAAATTCACCCCTCCACTTT.

This clonotype was seen repeatedly, ten times or more. The CDR3 loop is CATSREGTGAGYTF. Here the CDR3 DNA reads TGTGCCACCAGCAGAGAGGGGACAGGGGCCGGCTACACCTTC. The rearrangement uses TRBV15 and TRBJ1-2; 10 positions match TRBD1. The length of the CDR3 is 14 residues. Germline loops: CDR1 LNHNV, CDR2 YYDKDF (reference sequence). J was trimmed by 8 bases and V by 0 bases; bases with no gene match: 3.

This clonotype appeared many times. The chain has TRBV25-1 and TRBJ1-2; D gene unclear. The germline V gene has CDR1 MGHDK and CDR2 SYGVNS. This CDR3 region has 12 residues. V was shortened by 0 bases and J by 7 bases, with 6 bases between the two germline ends. CDR3: CASSEYLGGYTF. The CDR3 coding sequence is TGTGCCAGCAGTGAATATTTGGGTGGCTACACCTTC.

This clonotype showed up many times. The chain links TRBV6-2 or TRBV6-3 to TRBJ1-5; D is perhaps TRBD1 (6 bases). CDR3 length: 17 residues. Germline CDR1 reads MNHEY; CDR2 reads SVGEGT. Between the trimmed V and J ends, which lost 5 bases and 6 bases, there was a span of 23 bases. CDR3 amino acids: CASSPQGGGLSSQPQHF. The DNA of the CDR3 is TGTGCCAGCAGTCCACAGGGAGGGGGGCTGTCTAGTCAGCCCCAGCATTTT.

For this clonotype: This may be a read error, as it is one base from a much larger clone. The genes are TRBV12-3 or TRBV12-4 and TRBJ2-5, with a possible D match to TRBD2 (6 bases). This CDR3 region has 15 residues. Trimming stripped 3 bases from V and 4 bases from J, with 15 bases between. The CDR3 DNA reads as TGTGCCAGCAGTTTCGGCGAGGGGAGGAGAGAGACCCAGTACTTC. Amino acid sequence: CASSFGEGRRETQYF.

This clonotype was counted a few times. The V and J genes are TRBV12-3 or TRBV12-4 and TRBJ2-3, with TRBD2 identical over 12 bases. V was clipped by 6 bases and J by 4 bases; unmatched bases: 8. This CDR3 contains 16 residues. The DNA for the CDR3 is TGTGCCAGCAGCAGGACTAGCGGGGAATACTCAGATACGCAGTATTTT. It yields the protein CASSRTSGEYSDTQYF.

The chain has TRBV28 and TRBJ2-2, with TRBD1 matching 9 bases. The CDR3 has 16 amino acids. CDR1 is MDHEN and CDR2 is SYDVKM in the germline V gene. V was clipped by 6 bases and J by 4 bases; unmatched bases: 9. CDR3 amino acids: CASRRTGTGRTGELFF. The DNA for the CDR3 is TGTGCCAGCAGAAGGACCGGGACAGGGCGCACCGGGGAGCTGTTTTTT.

This clonotype has just a few counts. One end of the junction fails to match germline, which may point to a read error. The V call is TRBV30, the J call TRBJ2-1; D remains unclear. Germline-derived CDR1 and CDR2 are GTSNPN and SVGIG (reference sequence). The CDR3 covers 10 residues. CDR3 loop: CAWSVHERFF. The CDR3 nucleotides read TGTGCCTGGAGTGTGCATGAGCGGTTCTTC. Complete variable domain (other parts from reference TRBV30 and TRBJ2-1): SQTIHQWPATLVQPVGSPLSLECTVEGTSNPNLYWYRQAAGRGLQLLFYSVGIGQISSEVPQNLSASRPQDRQFILSSKKLLLSDSGFYLCAWSVHERFFGPGTRLTVL.

This chain joins TRBV12-3 or TRBV12-4 and TRBJ1-5; tentatively, D is TRBD1 (6 bases). The CDR3 spans 14 residues. The ends were cut back, 4 bases at V and 4 bases at J, with 11 bases in the middle. The CDR3 coding sequence is TGTGCCAGCAGTTACTCAGGGGATAATCAGCCCCAGCATTTT. Translating gives CASSYSGDNQPQHF.

This clonotype has more than one count but fewer than ten. This chain uses TRBV6-4 with TRBJ2-2; 8 positions agree with TRBD1. J was trimmed by 0 bases and V by 5 bases; bases with no gene match: 20. CDR3 length: 21 residues. Germline V gives CDR1 MRHNA, CDR2 SNTAGT. As DNA, the CDR3 is TGTGCCAGCAGTCCGATGACCAGGGGGCGGGTAAAGCGGGCGAACACCGGGGAGCTGTTTTTT. It translates to CASSPMTRGRVKRANTGELFF.

This clonotype was found many times. This rearrangement joins TRBV5-1 to TRBJ1-2; 8 nucleotides agree with TRBD1. This CDR3 region has 16 residues. The junction had 6 bases not matched to a gene; V was cut back by 2 bases and J by 0 bases. Looked up from germline, CDR1 is SGHRS and CDR2 is YFSETQ. The CDR3 loop is CASSFGQGETNYGYTF. The CDR3 nucleotides read TGCGCCAGCAGCTTTGGACAGGGCGAGACTAACTATGGCTACACCTTC.

The CDR3: CASSLAGTGKETQYF. The CDR3 DNA reads as TGTGCCAGCAGTTTGGCCGGGACAGGGAAAGAGACCCAGTACTTC. J is TRBJ2-5 and V is TRBV27; 9 positions agree with TRBD1. The trim removed 3 bases at V and 3 bases at J, leaving 5 bases unmatched. Germline loops: CDR1 MNHEY, CDR2 SMNVEV (reference sequence). The CDR3 is made up of 15 amino acids.

This clonotype was seen at least ten times. The chain combines TRBV28 with TRBJ2-7, with 8 bases matching TRBD1. Per germline, CDR1 MDHEN and CDR2 SYDVKM. The CDR3 totals 17 residues. The trim removed 9 bases at V and 8 bases at J, leaving 24 bases unmatched. The CDR3 is CASSRRDRSYDFAKQYF. The CDR3 nucleotides read TGTGCCAGTTCGAGGCGGGACAGGTCATACGATTTTGCCAAGCAGTACTTC.

This clonotype was picked up many times. This rearrangement joins TRBV11-2 to TRBJ1-3; TRBD1 is a possible D gene (5 bases). Germline V gene lookup returns CDR1 SGHAT and CDR2 FQNNGV. This CDR3 region has 10 residues. With 8 bases removed from V and 8 bases from J, the gap between germline ends came to 7 bases. DNA of the CDR3: TGTGCCAGCGGGGCGGACACCATATATTTT. Residues: CASGADTIYF.

This clonotype was recorded at least ten times. The V call is TRBV11-2, the J call TRBJ2-5, with 9 nucleotides matching TRBD1. Germline CDR1 SGHAT, CDR2 FQNNGV. J was trimmed by 4 bases and V by 4 bases; bases with no gene match: 4. CDR3 length: 14 amino acids. The CDR3 coding sequence is TGTGCCAGCAGCTCCGGGGACAGGGCAGAGACCCAGTACTTC. Protein: CASSSGDRAETQYF.

This clonotype showed up many times. The chain has TRBV5-6 and TRBJ1-5; possible D gene TRBD1, 5 bases. Germline V gene lookup returns CDR1 SGHDT and CDR2 YYEEEE. The V and J ends lost 3 bases and 7 bases respectively, with 14 bases between them. The CDR3 runs 14 residues. In DNA form, the CDR3 reads TGTGCCAGCAGCTCCGTCTCAGGGAAACAGCCCCAGCATTTT. As protein: CASSSVSGKQPQHF.

This chain links TRBV19 with TRBJ2-7; a weak D match, TRBD1 (6 bases). CDR1 is LNHDA, CDR2 SQIVND, per germline (reference sequence). The CDR3 loop spans 17 amino acids. V shed 3 bases and J shed 7 bases, with 25 bases lying between them. Written as DNA, the CDR3 is TGTGCCAGTAGTATTGATGTTTCGGGGACGAGGGGGAAGGAGCAGTACTTC. Amino acids: CASSIDVSGTRGKEQYF.

This clonotype has ten or more counts. The chain recombines TRBV2 with TRBJ1-5; D is unresolved. Germline V lookup: CDR1 SNHLY, CDR2 FYNNEI. The length of the CDR3 is 14 residues. Trimming stripped 4 bases from V and 0 bases from J, with 7 bases between. In DNA, the CDR3 is TGTGCCAGCAGTGCGGACGGTAGCAATCAGCCCCAGCATTTT. Translating gives CASSADGSNQPQHF.

This clonotype showed up many times. The V and J genes are TRBV12-3 or TRBV12-4 and TRBJ2-2; D may be TRBD2 (5 bases). The V end was cut by 5 bases, the J end by 2 bases, with 15 bases between. This CDR3 is 16 amino acids long. CDR3 in amino acids: CASSRGLSGNTGELFF. CDR3 DNA: TGTGCCAGCAGTAGAGGACTCTCGGGAAACACCGGGGAGCTGTTTTTT.